This T cell receptor beta chain was found in a study of T-cell reconstitution after alpha-beta-depleted transplantation in children. This clonotype was detected only a few times. This CDR3 region has 14 residues. The V gene lost 4 bases and the J gene lost 0 bases, with 10 bases spanning the gap. CDR1 SQVTM and CDR2 ANQGSEA come from the germline V gene. Preparation of the TCRbeta library involved a method that used unique molecular identifiers. MiXCR was run by TCRdb on the PCR reads, yielding one entry per CDR3 protein. Here the sample spans more than 550,000 distinct CDR3 sequences, more than 9% being singletons.

V usage is TRBV29-1 and J usage is TRBJ1-5; D is undetermined. Sequences were derived from PBMCs from the stem cell graft donor, sampled from the stem cell graft. This TCR was sampled from a human donor who donated a stem cell graft to a child with acute myeloid leukemia. CDR3 DNA: TGCAGCGTTGCTTGGACCAATAGCAATCAGCCCCAGCATTTT. Its translation is CSVAWTNSNQPQHF.